Shown below are 32 T cell receptor beta chains from a single sample sequenced in a study of vaccination and CD4 T cells after COVID-19. Treatment denoted: approximately nine-day PBMC culture with coronavirus spike peptide pools or control peptides (ViraFEST assay). Scientists ran DNA taken from cultured CD4+ T cells through the Oncomine TCR Beta short-read assay for sequencing. Each CDR3 protein is one row after TCRdb ran MiXCR on the PCR reads. The data hold roughly 16,000 distinct CDR3 sequences, with 54% observed a single time. These receptors lack a known antigen. The sequenced sample was cultured CD4+ T cells from blood, obtained after SARS-CoV-2 vaccination. The receptor set was obtained from a human donor with COVID-19.

In this sample, this clonotype turned up a few times. This chain joins TRBV14 and TRBJ1-2, with a weak D call TRBD1 (5 bases). Trimming left V 0 bases short and J 7 bases short, with 15 bases between. The CDR3 extends over 15 amino acids. From germline, CDR1 is SGHDN and CDR2 FVKESK. The CDR3 sequence is CASSQDPRVLSGYTF. The CDR3 DNA follows: TGTGCCAGCAGCCAAGACCCCAGGGTTTTGTCTGGCTACACCTTC.

The chain combines TRBV7-6 with TRBJ2-7; TRBD1 aligns across 11 bases. Unmatched junction bases numbered 19, after V lost 5 bases and J lost 4 bases. CDR3 length: 19 residues. CDR1 is SGHVS, CDR2 FNYEAQ, per germline. The CDR3 DNA reads as TGTGCCAGCAGCCGCCTTTACCATCGGACAGGGGGCGATTGGTACGAGCAGTACTTC. It yields the protein CASSRLYHRTGGDWYEQYF.

The chain uses TRBV19 and TRBJ1-2; 11 bases are a match to TRBD1. V gave up 7 bases and J gave up 3 bases; unmatched junction bases: 10. Germline assignment: CDR1 LNHDA and CDR2 SQIVND (reference sequence). The CDR3 contains 16 residues. For the CDR3, the DNA is TGTGCCAGTAATAGTATCTGGGACAGGGGGGACTATGGCTACACCTTC. Protein sequence: CASNSIWDRGDYGYTF.

As to this clonotype: Germline and junction disagree at one end, which may indicate a read error. The J gene is TRBJ1-1, the V gene TRBV6-1, with no clear D. CDR1 MNHNS and CDR2 SASEGT come from the germline V gene. The CDR3 is 15 amino acids. CDR3 bases: TGTGCCAGCAGTGAAGTTGCCAGGACGAACACTGAAGCCTTCTTT. Its protein product is CASSEVARTNTEAFF.

The chain combines TRBV7-6 with TRBJ2-2, with a tentative D call TRBD1 (6 bases). The CDR3 consists of 16 residues. Germline V gene sequence: CDR1 SGHVS, CDR2 FNYEAQ. Trimming removed 6 bases from V and 0 bases from J, with 14 bases in between. The chain's CDR3 is CASSRARTANTGELFF. The CDR3, as DNA: TGTGCCAGCAGTCGAGCTAGGACAGCGAACACCGGGGAGCTGTTTTTT.

The table lists this clonotype with a few counts. The chain is built from TRBV19 and TRBJ1-2; TRBD1 matches 7 bases. Germline V gives CDR1 LNHDA, CDR2 SQIVND (reference sequence). There are 14 residues in the CDR3. J was trimmed by 4 bases and V by 3 bases; bases with no gene match: 5. CDR3 bases: TGTGCCAGTAGTATCGCGGCAGGGGGCTATGGCTACACCTTC. Translation gives CASSIAAGGYGYTF. Looking up the rest from reference TRBV19 and TRBJ1-2 gives the full variable domain: DGGITQSPKYLFRKEGQNVTLSCEQNLNHDAMYWYRQDPGQGLRLIYYSQIVNDFQKGDIAEGYSVSREKKESFPLTVTSAQKNPTAFYLCASSIAAGGYGYTFGSGTRLTVV.

This chain joins TRBV11-2 and TRBJ1-2; D possibly corresponds to TRBD1 (6 bases). The CDR3 extends over 15 amino acids. V shed 6 bases and J shed 4 bases, with 18 bases lying between them. Germline V gene lookup returns CDR1 SGHAT and CDR2 FQNNGV. The CDR3 is CASSYQDSGSYGYTF. The CDR3 DNA sequence: TGTGCCAGCAGTTATCAGGACAGCGGGAGCTATGGCTACACCTTC.

In this sample, this clonotype turned up a few times. The chain uses TRBV2 and TRBJ1-5, with 9 bases that match TRBD1. Per germline, CDR1 SNHLY and CDR2 FYNNEI. The CDR3 covers 15 residues. J lost 4 bases, V lost 4 bases, and 5 bases had no gene match. CDR3 DNA: TGTGCCAGCAGTGGACTGGGGACAGGGAATCAGCCCCAGCATTTT. Translated: CASSGLGTGNQPQHF.

The chain carries TRBV5-6 and TRBJ1-1; TRBD1 might be the D (6 bases). The V end was cut by 0 bases, the J end by 1 base, with 13 bases between. CDR3 length equals 16 residues. The germline gives CDR1 SGHDT, CDR2 YYEEEE. The CDR3 protein is CASSLDTGMGNTEAFF. For the CDR3, the DNA is TGTGCCAGCAGCTTGGATACAGGGATGGGGAACACTGAAGCTTTCTTT. The full variable domain, with the rest looked up from reference TRBV5-6 and TRBJ1-1, is DAGVTQSPTHLIKTRGQQVTLRCSPKSGHDTVSWYQQALGQGPQFIFQYYEEEERQRGNFPDRFSGHQFPNYSSELNVNALLLGDSALYLCASSLDTGMGNTEAFFGQGTRLTVV.

The chain recombines TRBV6-2 or TRBV6-3 with TRBJ2-5; 7 nucleotides match TRBD2. Per the germline V gene, CDR1 is MNHEY and CDR2 is SVGEGT. This CDR3 is built from 16 residues. J was trimmed by 3 bases and V by 7 bases; bases with no gene match: 14. DNA of the CDR3: TGTGCCAGCAACAACGGGCTATTGGGGGGGGAAGAGACCCAGTACTTC. Amino acids: CASNNGLLGGEETQYF.

This clonotype has only one observation. V is TRBV19 and J is TRBJ2-2, with TRBD1 matching over 7 bases. CDR3 length equals 15 residues. Trimming took 5 bases from V and 1 from J; bases not matched to a gene: 4. CDR1 and CDR2 (germline): LNHDA, SQIVND (reference sequence). The CDR3 loop is CASSFRDRNTGELFF. The DNA for the CDR3 is TGTGCCAGTAGTTTCCGGGACAGGAACACCGGGGAGCTGTTTTTT.

V and J are TRBV7-9 and TRBJ2-3; 8 bases fit TRBD2. V shed 2 bases and J 3 bases; nucleotides not matched to a gene: 4. This CDR3 is built from 15 residues. Germline V gene lookup returns CDR1 SEHNR and CDR2 FQNEAQ (reference sequence). CDR3: CASSLLGGGTDTQYF. The CDR3 DNA is TGTGCCAGCAGCTTATTGGGCGGGGGGACAGATACGCAGTATTTT.

J is TRBJ2-7 and V is TRBV7-2; the match to TRBD2 covers 9 bases. Germline V gene data show CDR1 as SGHTA and CDR2 as FQGNSA. The CDR3 contains 16 residues. After removal of 4 bases from V and 2 bases from J, the junction contained 9 bases not matched to a gene. The CDR3 DNA reads TGTGCCAGCAGCTCACCCGCGGGCGGGGGGGCCTACGAGCAGTACTTC. It codes for CASSSPAGGGAYEQYF. The full variable domain, its missing parts supplied by reference TRBV7-2 and TRBJ2-7, is GAGVSQSPSNKVTEKGKDVELRCDPISGHTALYWYRQSLGQGLEFLIYFQGNSAPDKSGLPSDRFSAERTGGSVSTLTIQRTQQEDSAVYLCASSSPAGGGAYEQYFGPGTRLTVT.

The gene calls are TRBV4-2 and TRBJ2-5; 9 bases are shared with TRBD2. Germline CDR1 reads LGHNA; CDR2 reads YNFKEQ. The CDR3 is made up of 16 amino acids. V dropped 0 bases and J dropped 5; count of bases not matched to a gene: 7. For the CDR3, the DNA is TGTGCCAGCAGCCAAGAAGGCGGGGGGGCCCGGGAGACCCAGTACTTC. Translating it yields CASSQEGGGARETQYF.

This clonotype turned up a few times. The CDR3 DNA reads TGTGCCAGTAGTCTACCGGGACTAGCGGGGGCTGACACAGATACGCAGTATTTT. As protein: CASSLPGLAGADTDTQYF. This sequence joins TRBV19 and TRBJ2-3, with 14 bases identical to TRBD2. This CDR3 has 18 residues. V dropped 5 bases and J dropped 2; count of bases not matched to a gene: 9. Germline V lookup: CDR1 LNHDA, CDR2 SQIVND (reference sequence).

The chain recombines TRBV15 with TRBJ2-5, with a weak D call TRBD2 (7 bases). The CDR3 is 15 residues long. Trimming pared 7 bases from V and 1 base from J, leaving 16 bases between. CDR1 and CDR2 (germline): LNHNV, YYDKDF (reference sequence). CDR3 DNA: TGTGCCACCACCCCTCTGGGGGGGGCCCAAGAGACCCAGTACTTC. It is translated as CATTPLGGAQETQYF.

V and J are TRBV7-9 and TRBJ1-1, with D hard to call. The germline V gene has CDR1 SEHNR and CDR2 FQNEAQ (reference sequence). V lost 1 base and J 0 bases, leaving 6 bases between the germline ends. The CDR3 has 14 residues. The CDR3 DNA reads as TGTGCCAGCAGCTTAGACGGAATGAACACTGAAGCTTTCTTT. Amino acid sequence: CASSLDGMNTEAFF.

V and J are TRBV14 and TRBJ2-5, with TRBD2 matching over 7 bases. V shed 4 bases, J shed 4 bases, and the junction held 9 bases outside the gene matches. Germline V lookup: CDR1 SGHDN, CDR2 FVKESK. This CDR3 is 15 amino acids long. DNA for the CDR3: TGTGCCAGCAGCCCTAGACTCGGCGGGGGAGAGACCCAGTACTTC. This gives the protein CASSPRLGGGETQYF.

The genes are TRBV20-1 and TRBJ2-5; TRBD1 agrees at 9 bases. Germline V gene data show CDR1 as DFQATT and CDR2 as SNEGSKA (reference sequence). The CDR3 runs 13 residues. V lost 6 bases to trimming and J lost 5 bases; unmatched junction nucleotides: 7. The CDR3 spells CSALGQGGETQYF. The CDR3 nucleotides read TGCAGTGCATTGGGACAGGGTGGCGAGACCCAGTACTTC.

This clonotype was detected a few times. The V gene is TRBV6-1, the J gene TRBJ2-3; D possibly corresponds to TRBD2 (6 bases). The CDR3 loop spans 15 amino acids. Trimming left V 6 bases short and J 3 bases short, with 16 bases between. Germline loops: CDR1 MNHNS, CDR2 SASEGT. The CDR3: CASSRDSVGTDTQYF. In DNA, the CDR3 is TGTGCCAGCAGCCGGGACTCCGTCGGGACAGATACGCAGTATTTT.

The chain links TRBV2 to TRBJ1-1, with D unresolved. Between the trimmed V and J ends, which lost 6 bases and 14 bases, there was a span of 19 bases. Germline CDR1 and CDR2: SNHLY and FYNNEI. The CDR3 sequence is 12 residues long. CDR3 sequence reads: CASSKERVVRFF. In nucleotides, the CDR3 is TGTGCCAGCAGCAAGGAACGTGTCGTTCGATTCTTT.

The J gene is TRBJ1-1, the V gene TRBV20-1; D gene ambiguous. Trimming shortened V by 5 bases and J by 1 base, and 5 bases separated the two germline ends. The CDR3 extends over 11 amino acids. CDR1 and CDR2 from the germline V gene are DFQATT and SNEGSKA (reference sequence). CDR3 in amino acids: CSARENTEAFF. DNA of the CDR3: TGCAGTGCTCGGGAGAACACTGAAGCTTTCTTT.

The rearrangement links TRBV19 to TRBJ2-7, with D possibly being TRBD2 (5 bases). Trimming shortened V by 4 bases and J by 2 bases, and 18 bases separated the two germline ends. From germline, CDR1 is LNHDA and CDR2 SQIVND (reference sequence). CDR3 length: 16 amino acids. The CDR3 nucleotides read TGTGCCAGTAGTACCCCTTATCCCGGGATCCCCTACGAGCAGTACTTC. This gives the protein CASSTPYPGIPYEQYF.

The J gene is TRBJ2-7, the V gene TRBV27; D remains ambiguous. This CDR3 spans 14 amino acids. Per the germline V gene, CDR1 is MNHEY and CDR2 is SMNVEV (reference sequence). V lost 7 bases and J lost 3, with 16 bases in between. For the CDR3, the DNA is TGTGCCAGCACCCCCCGCGGTGCTGTCTACGAGCAGTACTTC. It translates to CASTPRGAVYEQYF.

This chain links TRBV11-2 with TRBJ2-7; D gene unclear. This CDR3 has 12 amino acids. Trimming took 5 bases from V and 3 from J, leaving 8 bases between them. Germline assignment: CDR1 SGHAT and CDR2 FQNNGV. CDR3 residues: CASSPPGYEQYF. CDR3 nucleotides: TGTGCCAGCAGCCCCCCGGGCTACGAGCAGTACTTC.

This clonotype was recorded a few times. The chain recombines TRBV23-1 with TRBJ1-2, with D hard to call. TRBV23-1 is known as an ORF, though its function is uncertain. This CDR3 has 15 amino acids. The V end was cut by 0 bases, the J end by 6 bases, with 14 bases between. The CDR3 DNA reads as TGCGCCAGCAGTCAATCGGCACCTACCCGGCATGGCTACACCTTC. This sequence encodes CASSQSAPTRHGYTF.

Of note for this clonotype: A single base separates this from a much larger clone, so it may be a read error. This chain connects TRBV20-1 to TRBJ2-2; a possible D gene is TRBD1 (7 bases). The CDR3 length is 14 residues. Per germline, CDR1 DFQATT and CDR2 SNEGSKA (reference sequence). The CDR3 DNA sequence: TGCAGTGCTAGAAGACAGGGAGGAACCGGGGAGCTGCTTTTT. Residues: CSARRQGGTGELLF.

There are a few counts of this clonotype. The chain has TRBV2 and TRBJ2-3; TRBD2 matches 10 bases. The CDR3 totals 15 residues. Germline CDR1 SNHLY, CDR2 FYNNEI. Germline trimming cut 4 bases from V and 2 bases from J; bases unmatched to any gene: 3. CDR3 amino acids: CASSVGLADTDTQYF. The CDR3 bases are TGTGCCAGCAGTGTAGGACTAGCGGACACAGATACGCAGTATTTT.

This clonotype was counted between two and nine times. The chain employs TRBV11-2 and TRBJ2-5; D call uncertain. Germline V gene sequence: CDR1 SGHAT, CDR2 FQNNGV. CDR3 length: 11 residues. The V end was cut by 2 bases, the J end by 5 bases, with 3 bases between. The CDR3 region is CASSLSETQYF. The DNA of the CDR3 is TGTGCCAGCAGCTTATCTGAGACCCAGTACTTC.

This rearrangement joins TRBV10-3 to TRBJ2-5; D gene ambiguous. The CDR3 length is 12 residues. Between the trimmed V and J ends, which lost 8 bases and 3 bases, there was a span of 10 bases. Germline CDR1 ENHRY, CDR2 SYGVKD. The CDR3 spells CAIGQEEETQYF. The CDR3 nucleotides read TGTGCCATCGGGCAGGAAGAAGAGACCCAGTACTTC.

The chain couples TRBV7-9 to TRBJ2-7, with D perhaps given as TRBD1 or TRBD2 (5 bases each). Germline loops: CDR1 SEHNR, CDR2 FQNEAQ (reference sequence). The CDR3 loop spans 18 amino acids. Trimming stripped 4 bases from V and 2 bases from J, with 24 bases between. The CDR3 reads CASSSSRQGPRGPYEQYF. The CDR3 DNA is TGTGCCAGCAGCTCATCCCGGCAGGGCCCCCGGGGCCCCTACGAGCAGTACTTC.

This sequence joins TRBV15 and TRBJ1-5, with D tentatively TRBD1 (5 bases). CDR1 is LNHNV and CDR2 is YYDKDF in the germline V gene (reference sequence). The ends were cut back, 1 base at V and 3 bases at J, with 7 bases in the middle. The CDR3 length is 14 residues. CDR3 protein: CATSRGQINQPQHF. The CDR3 DNA reads TGTGCCACCAGCAGAGGACAGATCAATCAGCCCCAGCATTTT. Together with reference TRBV15 and TRBJ1-5, the CDR3 gives the full variable domain: DAMVIQNPRYQVTQFGKPVTLSCSQTLNHNVMYWYQQKSSQAPKLLFHYYDKDFNNEADTPDNFQSRRPNTSFCFLDIRSPGLGDTAMYLCATSRGQINQPQHFGDGTRLSIL.